This entry lists 25 T cell receptor beta chains sequenced from one sample in a study of CD8 T cells in ankylosing spondylitis (TCRdb year 2017). The library was produced with 5' RACE. The instrument given in TCRdb is Illumina HiSeq 2500. TCRdb cleaned the public reads at Q25 with fastp, built clones with MiXCR and kept in-frame beta chains. Every distinct CDR3 protein forms one entry, paired with its most common genes and DNA. The sample table shows 150,000 to 200,000 distinct CDR3 sequences, and roughly 30% are seen once. About 6.3% of the sample comes from the top ten. The source material was synovial fluid, either unsorted or a sorted T cell fraction (not recorded which). The source is a male donor with ankylosing spondylitis.

This chain connects TRBV4-3 to TRBJ1-2, with 8 nucleotides matching TRBD1. The CDR3 consists of 16 residues. Germline V gene data show CDR1 as LGHNA and CDR2 as YSLEER. Trimming at V came to 0 bases and at J to 8 bases, leaving 11 bases not matched to a gene. CDR3 bases: TGCGCCAGCAGCCAAGATTGGGGGCAGGGGGCGCGCGGCTACACCTTC. Translated: CASSQDWGQGARGYTF.

This chain uses TRBV12-3 or TRBV12-4 with TRBJ1-1; D is uncertain. Between the trimmed V and J ends, which lost 6 bases and 5 bases, there was a span of 16 bases. CDR3 length equals 14 residues. The CDR3: CASSPRTQTTEAFF. The CDR3 bases are TGTGCCAGCAGCCCTCGGACCCAGACTACTGAAGCTTTCTTT.

This chain joins TRBV5-1 and TRBJ2-7; TRBD1 matches at 8 bases. The V and J ends lost 2 bases and 0 bases, in that order; junction bases with no gene match: 4. The CDR3 extends over 15 amino acids. In germline, CDR1 is SGHRS, CDR2 YFSETQ. CDR3 coding DNA: TGCGCCAGCAGCTTCGGACAGGGAGCCTCCTACGAGCAGTACTTC. This gives the protein CASSFGQGASYEQYF.

This clonotype turned up a few times. This chain links TRBV12-3 or TRBV12-4 with TRBJ2-1; D unclear. The V gene lost 6 bases and the J gene lost 4 bases, with 16 bases spanning the gap. The CDR3 length is 15 residues. The CDR3 nucleotides are TGTGCCAGCAGCCCCGAGGCCGTTTTGTACAATGAGCAGTTCTTC. Its translation is CASSPEAVLYNEQFF.

This clonotype has just a few counts. The V gene is TRBV20-1, the J gene TRBJ2-5; 12 positions match TRBD2. The CDR3 is 15 residues long. V trimming: 1 base; J trimming: 4 bases; junction bases outside the gene matches: 4. Germline-derived CDR1 and CDR2 are DFQATT and SNEGSKA (reference sequence). DNA of the CDR3: TGCAGTGCTAGAGCGACTAGCGGGAGAGGAGAGACCCAGTACTTC. Its translation: CSARATSGRGETQYF.

There are a few counts of this clonotype. This sequence joins TRBV20-1 and TRBJ2-1, with 15 bases lining up with TRBD2. This CDR3 is built from 15 residues. Germline loops: CDR1 DFQATT, CDR2 SNEGSKA (reference sequence). The V gene end was trimmed by 6 bases and the J gene end by 9 bases; junction bases not matched to a gene: 9. This CDR3 is CSARTSGRARSEQFF. The CDR3 DNA reads as TGCAGTGCGCGGACTAGCGGGAGGGCCCGCAGTGAGCAGTTCTTC.

This chain connects TRBV20-1 to TRBJ2-1, with TRBD2 matching over 10 bases. Looked up from germline, CDR1 is DFQATT and CDR2 is SNEGSKA (reference sequence). V shed 7 bases, J shed 9 bases, and the junction held 18 bases outside the gene matches. The CDR3 covers 16 residues. This CDR3 is CSGMRKRGGQGSEQFF. DNA for the CDR3: TGCAGTGGGATGCGGAAGCGGGGGGGCCAGGGCAGTGAGCAGTTCTTC.

This rearrangement joins TRBV9 to TRBJ2-5; D is undetermined. V was trimmed by 0 bases and J by 2 bases, leaving 11 bases between them. CDR3 length: 15 amino acids. Germline V lookup: CDR1 SGDLS, CDR2 YYNGEE. CDR3 coding DNA: TGTGCCAGCAGCGTAGCCCCGACTTCGCAAGAGACCCAGTACTTC. It translates to CASSVAPTSQETQYF.

The V call is TRBV10-3, the J call TRBJ2-7; possible D gene TRBD2, 5 bases. Germline V gene lookup returns CDR1 ENHRY and CDR2 SYGVKD. The V end lost 2 bases, the J end lost 2 bases, and 10 bases lay between the germline ends. CDR3 length equals 14 residues. CDR3 protein: CAISEREDAYEQYF. For the CDR3, the DNA is TGTGCCATCAGTGAGCGGGAAGACGCCTACGAGCAGTACTTC.

By its share, this clonotype is medium-sized. V is TRBV20-1 and J is TRBJ2-3; TRBD2 agrees at 10 bases. The CDR3 has 15 amino acids. Looked up from germline, CDR1 is DFQATT and CDR2 is SNEGSKA (reference sequence). V dropped 5 bases and J dropped 6; count of bases not matched to a gene: 11. CDR3 protein: CSADISGRTTDTQYF. In DNA, the CDR3 is TGCAGTGCTGACATTAGCGGGAGGACCACGGATACGCAGTATTTT.

This clonotype was seen just once. The rearrangement links TRBV5-1 to TRBJ2-7, with 11 bases matching TRBD2. The CDR3 covers 15 residues. The J segment lost 4 bases and the V segment lost 3 bases, leaving 6 bases of the junction unmatched. From germline, CDR1 is SGHRS and CDR2 YFSETQ. CDR3: CASSSLTSGKYEQYF. Written as DNA, the CDR3 is TGCGCCAGCAGCTCCCTGACTAGCGGGAAATACGAGCAGTACTTC.

This chain links TRBV14 with TRBJ2-7; D gene uncertain. Per germline, CDR1 SGHDN and CDR2 FVKESK. V shed 6 bases and J shed 2 bases, with 17 bases lying between them. The length of the CDR3 is 15 residues. For the CDR3, the DNA is TGTGCCAGCAGTCCACCCGCCCGGCCGCCCTACGAGCAGTACTTC. Translating gives CASSPPARPPYEQYF. Drawing the rest from reference TRBV14 and TRBJ2-7, the complete variable domain is EAGVTQFPSHSVIEKGQTVTLRCDPISGHDNLYWYRRVMGKEIKFLLHFVKESKQDESGMPNNRFLAERTGGTYSTLKVQPAELEDSGVYFCASSPPARPPYEQYFGPGTRLTVT.

V usage is TRBV4-3 and J usage is TRBJ2-4, with 12 bases identical to TRBD2. Germline trimming cut 3 bases from V and 8 bases from J; bases unmatched to any gene: 11. Germline V CDR1 and CDR2: LGHNA, YSLEER. The CDR3 has 17 residues. The CDR3 DNA reads TGCGCCAGCAGCCAGACTCTAGCGGGAGGGCCCGGGGACATTCAGTACTTC. Protein: CASSQTLAGGPGDIQYF.

This clonotype was observed a few times. The J gene is TRBJ2-7, the V gene TRBV11-2, with D perhaps TRBD1 (5 bases). V shed 6 bases and J shed 5 bases, with 11 bases lying between them. The CDR3 extends over 12 amino acids. The germline CDR1 and CDR2 sequences are SGHAT and FQNNGV. CDR3 sequence reads: CASRTVPHEQYF. CDR3 in DNA: TGTGCCAGCAGGACAGTTCCCCACGAGCAGTACTTC.

This clonotype was observed a few times. This chain links TRBV20-1 with TRBJ2-5; 9 bases fit TRBD1. Germline V gives CDR1 DFQATT, CDR2 SNEGSKA (reference sequence). The CDR3 loop spans 14 amino acids. J lost 10 bases, V lost 7 bases, and 16 bases had no gene match. The CDR3 nucleotides read TGCAGTGTACCACGGGACAGGGCCAATCGGAACCAGTACTTC. Translated, it gives CSVPRDRANRNQYF.

This clonotype was counted only a few times. The chain carries TRBV4-3 and TRBJ2-7; tentatively, D is TRBD2 (5 bases). Trimming took off 0 bases at V and 3 bases at J, with 18 bases between the two ends. The CDR3 length is 17 residues. Germline lookup yields CDR1 LGHNA and CDR2 YSLEER. The CDR3 protein is CASSQDIASPGLYEQYF. In DNA form, the CDR3 reads TGCGCCAGCAGCCAAGATATCGCTAGCCCGGGCCTCTACGAGCAGTACTTC.

This clonotype was observed a handful of times. V is TRBV7-9 and J is TRBJ1-2; the match to TRBD1 covers 8 bases. The CDR3 has 16 residues. J gave up 6 bases and V 1 base, and 10 bases lay outside the gene matches. The germline V gene encodes CDR1 SEHNR and CDR2 FQNEAQ (reference sequence). CDR3 nucleotides: TGTGCCAGCAGCTTAGACTCGACAGGGGTCGGGAATGGCTACACCTTC. It translates to CASSLDSTGVGNGYTF.

This clonotype has ten or more counts. This chain links TRBV7-8 with TRBJ1-5, with D perhaps matching TRBD1 (5 bases). CDR3 length: 15 residues. V lost 3 bases to trimming and J lost 2 bases, with 11 bases between them. CDR1 and CDR2 (germline): SGHVS, FQNEAQ. CDR3 loop: CASSFGGSGNQPQHF. In DNA, the CDR3 is TGTGCCAGCAGCTTTGGGGGATCGGGCAATCAGCCCCAGCATTTT.

V usage is TRBV20-1 and J usage is TRBJ1-5, with D possibly TRBD1 on 5 matching bases. This CDR3 spans 15 amino acids. Germline assignment: CDR1 DFQATT and CDR2 SNEGSKA (reference sequence). V was trimmed by 4 bases and J by 5 bases, leaving 18 bases between them. CDR3 DNA sequence: TGCAGTGCTACCCCTTCCGGGACGCAGGATCAGCCCCAGCATTTT. It is translated as CSATPSGTQDQPQHF.

This clonotype came up once. The chain combines TRBV20-1 with TRBJ1-2, with 8 bases matching TRBD1. Looked up from germline, CDR1 is DFQATT and CDR2 is SNEGSKA (reference sequence). This CDR3 is 13 amino acids long. V lost 6 bases to trimming and J lost 8 bases; unmatched junction nucleotides: 11. CDR3 sequence reads: CSAGSPGGRGYTF. CDR3 in DNA: TGCAGTGCAGGCTCTCCAGGGGGCCGAGGCTACACCTTC.

The V call is TRBV28, the J call TRBJ1-3, with a weak D call TRBD1 (5 bases). CDR3 length: 15 amino acids. Germline loops: CDR1 MDHEN, CDR2 SYDVKM. The V and J ends lost 5 bases and 4 bases respectively, with 15 bases between them. CDR3 sequence: CASSPGTPRGNTIYF. The CDR3 region has the DNA TGTGCCAGCAGTCCCGGGACCCCGCGAGGAAACACCATATATTTT.

This clonotype was seen only once. The gene calls are TRBV5-1 and TRBJ2-1, with D perhaps being TRBD1 or TRBD2 (5 bases each). CDR3 size: 14 residues. Trimming took off 6 bases at V and 3 bases at J, with 13 bases between the two ends. Germline lookup yields CDR1 SGHRS and CDR2 YFSETQ. CDR3 in DNA: TGCGCCAGCAAGTCGGGGCAAAGCTACAATGAGCAGTTCTTC. Translating gives CASKSGQSYNEQFF.

The chain is built from TRBV18 and TRBJ2-1; 9 bases agree with TRBD2. Germline-derived CDR1 and CDR2 are KGHSH and LQKENI. The length of the CDR3 is 14 residues. V shed 8 bases and J 6 bases; nucleotides not matched to a gene: 8. The CDR3 coding sequence is TGTGCCAGCACCCCGGGACTAGCTCGCAATGAGCAGTTCTTC. Translation gives CASTPGLARNEQFF.

This clonotype has more than one count but fewer than ten. CDR3 protein: CASSYRGAGGQDTQYF. CDR3 DNA: TGCGCCAGCAGCTATCGAGGAGCGGGGGGGCAAGATACGCAGTATTTT. The chain has TRBV4-1 and TRBJ2-3; TRBD2 agrees at 10 bases. The CDR3 totals 16 residues. The germline gives CDR1 MGHRA, CDR2 YSYEKL. V was pared by 5 bases and J by 5 bases, with 10 bases of the junction left unmatched.

Many counts were recorded for this clonotype. Just one base apart from a much larger clone, this may be a read error. In DNA, the CDR3 is TGTGCCAGCAGCTTACAGGGGAAGTATGGCTACACCTTC. Translating gives CASSLQGKYGYTF. The J gene is TRBJ1-2, the V gene TRBV7-8, with a weak D call TRBD1 (6 bases). Germline loops: CDR1 SGHVS, CDR2 FQNEAQ. There are 13 residues in the CDR3. The ends were cut back, 2 bases at V and 5 bases at J, with 9 bases in the middle.